What follows is one T cell receptor (beta chain) and its context. The target antigen is unknown. The CDR3 runs to 17 residues. V shed 6 bases, J shed 0 bases, and the junction held 10 bases outside the gene matches. CDR1 and CDR2 (germline): SGHNT, YYREEE (reference sequence). It was the approximately 110-subject validation cohort, separate from the roughly 700-subject first cohort, to which the donors belonged. These data originate in a study of cytomegalovirus exposure and HLA in healthy donors. Whole-study findings and limits: Researchers counted 164 TCR beta chains as cytomegalovirus-associated.

Sequencing was performed with immunoSEQ multiplex PCR; in TCRdb, only in-frame clones are kept and a portion is missing. The data contain approximately 120,000 clones, nearly 90% of them singletons. This TCR came from a woman aged 18 to 35 in good health and CMV-seronegative. Sequenced input: PBMCs. This sequence joins TRBV5-4 and TRBJ2-2; 8 positions agree with TRBD2. The CDR3 sequence: CASMLPSGYANTGELFF. The CDR3, as DNA: TGTGCCAGCATGCTACCTAGCGGGTACGCGAACACCGGGGAGCTGTTTTTT.